Included here is one TCR beta chain sequence, with context. Those enrolled in Seattle joined during active infection and were followed longitudinally afterward. In the original processing: The assay estimated nucleated cells by amplifying reference gene primers. Some clones are missing from TCRdb's copy, which holds only in-frame ones; the method was immunoSEQ multiplex PCR. That table gives V, J and clone size, and the DNA gave D and trimming. The sample includes 250,000 to 350,000 clones, approximately 88% of them seen just once. These data come from a study of blood T cell repertoires in COVID-19. This CDR3 has 13 residues. Trimming took 2 bases from V and 7 from J; bases not matched to a gene: 5. Germline lookup yields CDR1 MNHEY and CDR2 SVGEGT.

The V and J genes are TRBV6-2 or TRBV6-3 and TRBJ2-7, with 7 bases matching TRBD2. The sample consisted of peripheral blood. The sequence was obtained from a human donor with COVID-19, enrolled during active disease. The donor label of this sample is uncertain. The CDR3 DNA sequence: TGTGCCAGCAGTTACGGCGGACTAGGGGAGCAGTACTTC. Residues: CASSYGGLGEQYF.